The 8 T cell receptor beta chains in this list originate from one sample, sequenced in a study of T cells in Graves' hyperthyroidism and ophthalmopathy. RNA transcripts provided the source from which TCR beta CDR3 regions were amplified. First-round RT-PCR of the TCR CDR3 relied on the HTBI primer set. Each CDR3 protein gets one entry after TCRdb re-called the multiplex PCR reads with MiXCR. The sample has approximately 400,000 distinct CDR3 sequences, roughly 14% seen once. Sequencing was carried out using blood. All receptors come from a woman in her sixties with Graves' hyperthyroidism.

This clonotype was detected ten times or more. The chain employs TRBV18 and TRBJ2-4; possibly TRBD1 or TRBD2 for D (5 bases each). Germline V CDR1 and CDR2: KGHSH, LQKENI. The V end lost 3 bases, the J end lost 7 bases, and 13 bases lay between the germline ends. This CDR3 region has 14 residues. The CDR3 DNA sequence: TGTGCCAGCTCACCGACCCCCGAGGGGAACATTCAGTACTTC. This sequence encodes CASSPTPEGNIQYF.

For the CDR3, the DNA is TGTGCTAGCGCCTCTCCTAGCGGATCCATGAACACCGGGGAGCTGTTTTTT. This translates into CASASPSGSMNTGELFF. The V and J genes are TRBV12-5 and TRBJ2-2, with TRBD2 matching 7 bases. Germline CDR1 LGHNT, CDR2 FRNRAP. Germline trimming cut 9 bases from V and 1 base from J; bases unmatched to any gene: 14. The CDR3 has 17 residues.

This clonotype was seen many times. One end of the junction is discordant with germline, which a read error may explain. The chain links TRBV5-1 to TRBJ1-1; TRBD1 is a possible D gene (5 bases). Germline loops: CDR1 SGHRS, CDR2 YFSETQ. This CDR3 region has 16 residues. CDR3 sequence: CASSVGRGTWNAEAFF. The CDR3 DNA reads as TGCGCCAGCAGCGTGGGGAGGGGAACGTGGAACGCTGAAGCTTTCTTT.

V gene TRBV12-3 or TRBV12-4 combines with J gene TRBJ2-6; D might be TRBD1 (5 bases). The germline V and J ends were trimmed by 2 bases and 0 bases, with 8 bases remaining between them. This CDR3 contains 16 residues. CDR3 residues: CASSLHRPSGANVLTF. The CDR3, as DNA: TGTGCCAGCAGTTTACACAGGCCCTCTGGGGCCAACGTCCTGACTTTC.

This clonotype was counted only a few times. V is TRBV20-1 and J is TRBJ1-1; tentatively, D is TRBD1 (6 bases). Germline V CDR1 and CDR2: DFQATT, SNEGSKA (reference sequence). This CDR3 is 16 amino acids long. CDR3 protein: CSVEGGGGSPNTEAFF. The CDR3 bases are TGCAGCGTTGAAGGGGGGGGAGGGTCCCCGAACACTGAAGCTTTCTTT.

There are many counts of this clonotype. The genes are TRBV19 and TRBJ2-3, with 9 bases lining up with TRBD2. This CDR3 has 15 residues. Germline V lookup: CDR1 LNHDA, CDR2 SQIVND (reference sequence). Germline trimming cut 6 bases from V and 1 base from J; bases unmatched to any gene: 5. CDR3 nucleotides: TGTGCCAGTAGGCCTAGGACTAGCGGCACAGATACGCAGTATTTT. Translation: CASRPRTSGTDTQYF.

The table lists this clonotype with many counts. The CDR3 here is CASSRRQGETQYF. CDR3 coding DNA: TGTGCCAGCAGCCGCCGCCAGGGTGAGACCCAGTACTTC. The rearrangement links TRBV4-2 to TRBJ2-5, with D tentatively TRBD1 (5 bases). Trimming pared 4 bases from V and 5 bases from J, leaving 11 bases between. CDR1 and CDR2 (germline): LGHNA, YNFKEQ. The CDR3 has 13 residues.

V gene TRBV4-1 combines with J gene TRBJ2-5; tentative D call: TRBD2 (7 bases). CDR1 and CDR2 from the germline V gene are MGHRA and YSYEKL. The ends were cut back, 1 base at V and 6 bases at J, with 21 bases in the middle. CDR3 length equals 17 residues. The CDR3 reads CASSQVGGGGRWKTQYF. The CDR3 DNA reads TGCGCCAGCAGCCAAGTTGGGGGGGGCGGCCGATGGAAGACCCAGTACTTC.